This T cell receptor beta chain is from a study of blood T cell repertoires in COVID-19. Study summary: Samples of COVID-19 (acute and convalescent) were obtained from the United States, Italy and Spain. T cells, B-cell-depleted T cells, or PBMCs provided the cDNA or gDNA that served as material.

Per the original data handling: Reference gene primer amplification gave estimated nucleated cell counts. Sequenced by immunoSEQ multiplex PCR; TCRdb stores in-frame clones only, minus some. The V and J calls and the clone size are those of that table, but D and trimming were determined from the DNA. The table shows just under 300,000 clones, with around 84% occurring only once. The germline V and J ends were trimmed by 1 base and 3 bases, with 9 bases remaining between them. The CDR3 covers 14 residues. Germline-derived CDR1 and CDR2 are SGHVS and FQNEAQ. The chain couples TRBV7-8 to TRBJ1-2; no clear D gene. The sequenced material came from peripheral blood. This clonotype originated in a man in his 70s with acute or convalescent COVID-19. Here the CDR3 DNA reads TGTGCCAGCAGCTTAGGCCCAACAGACTATGGCTACACCTTC. Its protein is CASSLGPTDYGYTF. The full variable domain, with the rest looked up from reference TRBV7-8 and TRBJ1-2, is GAGVSQSPRYKVAKRGQDVALRCDPISGHVSLFWYQQALGQGPEFLTYFQNEAQLDKSGLPSDRFFAERPEGSVSTLKIQRTQQEDSAVYLCASSLGPTDYGYTFGSGTRLTVV.